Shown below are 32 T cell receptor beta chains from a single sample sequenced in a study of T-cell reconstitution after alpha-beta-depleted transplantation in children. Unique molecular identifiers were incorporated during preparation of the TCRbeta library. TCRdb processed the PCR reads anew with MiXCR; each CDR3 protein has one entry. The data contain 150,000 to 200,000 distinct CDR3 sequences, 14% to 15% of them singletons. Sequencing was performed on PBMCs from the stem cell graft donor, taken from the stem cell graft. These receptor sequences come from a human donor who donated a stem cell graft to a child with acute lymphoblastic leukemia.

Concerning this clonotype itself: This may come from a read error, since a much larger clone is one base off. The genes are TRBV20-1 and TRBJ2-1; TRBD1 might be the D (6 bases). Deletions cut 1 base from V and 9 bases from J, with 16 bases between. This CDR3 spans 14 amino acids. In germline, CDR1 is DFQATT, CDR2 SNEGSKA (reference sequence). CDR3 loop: CSARVPRGLSEQFF. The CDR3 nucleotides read TGCAGTGCTAGAGTACCCAGGGGTTTAAGTGAGCAGTTCTTC.

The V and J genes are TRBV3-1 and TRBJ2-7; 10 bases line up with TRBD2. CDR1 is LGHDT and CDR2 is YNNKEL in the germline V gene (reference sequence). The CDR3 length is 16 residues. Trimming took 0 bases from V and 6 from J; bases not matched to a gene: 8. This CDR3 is CASSQDILAGIIEQYF. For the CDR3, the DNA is TGTGCCAGCAGCCAAGATATACTAGCGGGAATCATCGAGCAGTACTTC.

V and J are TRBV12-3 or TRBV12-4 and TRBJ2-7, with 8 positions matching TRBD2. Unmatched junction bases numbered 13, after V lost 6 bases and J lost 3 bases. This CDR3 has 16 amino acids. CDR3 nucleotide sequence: TGTGCCAGCAGCCCTCCCGGGGCTAGCGGGTACTACGAGCAGTACTTC. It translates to CASSPPGASGYYEQYF.

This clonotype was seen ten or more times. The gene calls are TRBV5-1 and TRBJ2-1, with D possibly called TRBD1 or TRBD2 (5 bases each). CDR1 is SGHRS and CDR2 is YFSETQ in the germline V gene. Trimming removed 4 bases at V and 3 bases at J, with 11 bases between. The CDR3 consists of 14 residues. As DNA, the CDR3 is TGCGCCAGCAGCCGTGTGGGGGACTACAATGAGCAGTTCTTC. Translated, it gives CASSRVGDYNEQFF.

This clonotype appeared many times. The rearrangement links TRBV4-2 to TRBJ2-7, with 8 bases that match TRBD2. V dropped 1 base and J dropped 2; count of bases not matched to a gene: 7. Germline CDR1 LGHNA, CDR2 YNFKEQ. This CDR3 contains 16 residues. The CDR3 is CASSQGPAGAPYEQYF. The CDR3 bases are TGTGCCAGCAGCCAAGGGCCAGCGGGGGCCCCCTACGAGCAGTACTTC.

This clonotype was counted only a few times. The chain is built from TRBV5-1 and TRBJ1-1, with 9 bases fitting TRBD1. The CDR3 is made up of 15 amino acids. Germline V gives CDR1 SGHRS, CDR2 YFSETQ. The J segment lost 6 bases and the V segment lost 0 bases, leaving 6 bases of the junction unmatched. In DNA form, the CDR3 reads TGCGCCAGCAGCTTGGCACAGGGGGCGCTGGCTGAAGCTTTCTTT. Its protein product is CASSLAQGALAEAFF.

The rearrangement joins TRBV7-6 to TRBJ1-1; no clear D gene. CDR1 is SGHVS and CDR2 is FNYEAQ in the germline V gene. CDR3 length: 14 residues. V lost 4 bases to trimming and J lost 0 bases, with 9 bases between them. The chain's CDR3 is CASSSQRLNTEAFF. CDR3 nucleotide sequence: TGTGCCAGCAGCTCACAGAGGTTGAACACTGAAGCTTTCTTT.

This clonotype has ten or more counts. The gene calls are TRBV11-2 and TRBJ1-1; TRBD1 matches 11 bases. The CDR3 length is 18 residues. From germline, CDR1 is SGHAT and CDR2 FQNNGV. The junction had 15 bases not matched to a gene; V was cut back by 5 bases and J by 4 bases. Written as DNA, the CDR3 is TGTGCCAGCAGCCCCGGGACAGGGGGAAGGAGGAGTGCCACTGAAGCTTTCTTT. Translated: CASSPGTGGRRSATEAFF.

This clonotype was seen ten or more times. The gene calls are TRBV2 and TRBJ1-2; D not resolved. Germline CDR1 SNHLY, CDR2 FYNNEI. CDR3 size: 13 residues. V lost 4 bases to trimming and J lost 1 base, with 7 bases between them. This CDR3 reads CASSVSLNYGYTF. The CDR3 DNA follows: TGTGCCAGCAGTGTTAGTCTTAACTATGGCTACACCTTC.

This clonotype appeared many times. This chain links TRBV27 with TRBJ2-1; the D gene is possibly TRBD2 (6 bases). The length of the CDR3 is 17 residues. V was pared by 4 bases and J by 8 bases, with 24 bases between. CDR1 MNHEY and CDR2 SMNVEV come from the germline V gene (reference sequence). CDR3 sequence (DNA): TGTGCCAGCAGTTCGAGAGCGAGGAGGGCCCGTAGGGATGAGCAGTTCTTC. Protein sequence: CASSSRARRARRDEQFF.

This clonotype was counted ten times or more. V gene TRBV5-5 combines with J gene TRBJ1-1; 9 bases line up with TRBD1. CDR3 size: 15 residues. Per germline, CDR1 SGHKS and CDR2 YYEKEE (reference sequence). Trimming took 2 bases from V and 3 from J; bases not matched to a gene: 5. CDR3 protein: CASSFHDRGYTEAFF. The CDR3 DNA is TGTGCCAGCAGCTTCCATGACAGGGGGTACACTGAAGCTTTCTTT.

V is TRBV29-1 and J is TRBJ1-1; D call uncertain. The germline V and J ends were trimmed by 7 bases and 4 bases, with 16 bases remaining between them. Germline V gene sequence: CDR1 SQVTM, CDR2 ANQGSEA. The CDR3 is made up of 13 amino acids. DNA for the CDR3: TGCAGCGCCGGACTGACGGAAGGCACTGAAGCTTTCTTT. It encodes CSAGLTEGTEAFF.

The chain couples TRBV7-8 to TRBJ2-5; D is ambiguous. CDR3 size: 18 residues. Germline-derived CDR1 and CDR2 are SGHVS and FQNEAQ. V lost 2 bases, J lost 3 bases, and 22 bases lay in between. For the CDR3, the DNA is TGTGCCAGCAGCTTAATCGGCTGGAGTCAGTTACCTAAAGAGACCCAGTACTTC. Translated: CASSLIGWSQLPKETQYF. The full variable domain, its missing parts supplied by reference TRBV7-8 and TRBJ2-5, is GAGVSQSPRYKVAKRGQDVALRCDPISGHVSLFWYQQALGQGPEFLTYFQNEAQLDKSGLPSDRFFAERPEGSVSTLKIQRTQQEDSAVYLCASSLIGWSQLPKETQYFGPGTRLLVL.

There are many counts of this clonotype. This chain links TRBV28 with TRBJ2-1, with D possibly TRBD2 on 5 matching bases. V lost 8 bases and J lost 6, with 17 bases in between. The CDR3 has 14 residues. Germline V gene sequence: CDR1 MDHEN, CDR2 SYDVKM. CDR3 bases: TGTGCCAGCGCAAACCCGGACTGGGCCAATGAGCAGTTCTTC. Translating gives CASANPDWANEQFF. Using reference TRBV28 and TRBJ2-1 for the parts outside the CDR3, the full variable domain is DVKVTQSSRYLVKRTGEKVFLECVQDMDHENMFWYRQDPGLGLRLIYFSYDVKMKEKGDIPEGYSVSREKKERFSLILESASTNQTSMYLCASANPDWANEQFFGPGTRLTVL.

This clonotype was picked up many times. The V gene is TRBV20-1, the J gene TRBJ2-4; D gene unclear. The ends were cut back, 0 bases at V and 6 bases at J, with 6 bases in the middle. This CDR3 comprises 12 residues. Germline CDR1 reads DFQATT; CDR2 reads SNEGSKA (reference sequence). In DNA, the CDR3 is TGCAGTGCTAGAGAGTCGGGAAACATTCAGTACTTC. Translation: CSARESGNIQYF.

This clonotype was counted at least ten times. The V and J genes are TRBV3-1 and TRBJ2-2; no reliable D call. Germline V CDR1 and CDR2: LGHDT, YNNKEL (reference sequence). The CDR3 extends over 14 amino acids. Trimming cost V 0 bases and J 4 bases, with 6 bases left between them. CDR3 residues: CASSQDPGTGELFF. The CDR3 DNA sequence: TGTGCCAGCAGCCAAGACCCAGGCACCGGGGAGCTGTTTTTT.

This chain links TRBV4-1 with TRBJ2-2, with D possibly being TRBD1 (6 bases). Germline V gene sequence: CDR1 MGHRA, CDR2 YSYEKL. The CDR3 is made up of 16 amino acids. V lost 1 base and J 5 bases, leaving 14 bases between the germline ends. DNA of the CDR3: TGCGCCAGCAGCCAAGTTCACAGGGTACTAACCGGGGAGCTGTTTTTT. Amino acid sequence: CASSQVHRVLTGELFF.

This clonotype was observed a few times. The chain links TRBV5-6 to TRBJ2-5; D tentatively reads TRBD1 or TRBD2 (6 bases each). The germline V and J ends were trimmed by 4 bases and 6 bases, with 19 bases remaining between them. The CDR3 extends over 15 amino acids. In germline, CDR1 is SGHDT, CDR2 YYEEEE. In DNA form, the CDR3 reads TGTGCCAGCAGCCCCTGGGACACGGGGGCCAAGACCCAGTACTTC. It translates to CASSPWDTGAKTQYF.

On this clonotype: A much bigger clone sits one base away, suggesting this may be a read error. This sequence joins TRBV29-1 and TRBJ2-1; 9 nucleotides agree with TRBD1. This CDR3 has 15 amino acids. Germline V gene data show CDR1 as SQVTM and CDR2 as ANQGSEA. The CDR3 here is CSVGKRDRADNQQFF. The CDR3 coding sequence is TGCAGCGTAGGCAAGCGGGACAGGGCGGACAATCAGCAGTTCTTC.

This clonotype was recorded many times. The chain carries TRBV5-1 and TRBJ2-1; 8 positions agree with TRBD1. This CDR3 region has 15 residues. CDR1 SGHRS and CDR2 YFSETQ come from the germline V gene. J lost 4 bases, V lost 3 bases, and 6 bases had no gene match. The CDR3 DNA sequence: TGCGCCAGCAGCTCCGGGACAGGAGGGTACAATGAGCAGTTCTTC. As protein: CASSSGTGGYNEQFF.

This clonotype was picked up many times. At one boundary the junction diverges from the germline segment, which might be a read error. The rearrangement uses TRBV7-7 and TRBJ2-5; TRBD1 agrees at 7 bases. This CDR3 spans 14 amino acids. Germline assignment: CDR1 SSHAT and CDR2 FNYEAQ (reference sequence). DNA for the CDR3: TGTGCTAGCAGCTTAGGAGACAGGGCAGAGACCCAGTACTTC. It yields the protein CASSLGDRAETQYF.

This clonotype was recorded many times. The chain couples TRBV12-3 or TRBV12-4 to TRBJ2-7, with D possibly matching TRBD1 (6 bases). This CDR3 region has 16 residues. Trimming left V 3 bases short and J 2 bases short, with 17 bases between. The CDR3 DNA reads TGTGCCAGCAGTTTTGGGTGGGCAGGGGCTGCCTACGAGCAGTACTTC. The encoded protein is CASSFGWAGAAYEQYF.

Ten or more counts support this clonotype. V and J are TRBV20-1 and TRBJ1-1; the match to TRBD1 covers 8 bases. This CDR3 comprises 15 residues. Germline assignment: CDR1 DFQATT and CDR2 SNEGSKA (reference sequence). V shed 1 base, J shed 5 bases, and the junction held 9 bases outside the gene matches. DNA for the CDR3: TGCAGTGCTAGAGGGGCCAGGGGGCTTGATACTGAAGCTTTCTTT. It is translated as CSARGARGLDTEAFF.

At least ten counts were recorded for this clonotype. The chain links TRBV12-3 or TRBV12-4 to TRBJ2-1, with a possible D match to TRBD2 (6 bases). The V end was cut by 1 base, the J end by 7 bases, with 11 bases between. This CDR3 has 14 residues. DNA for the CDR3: TGTGCCAGCAGTTTAGAAGGTGGGGGGAATGAGCAGTTCTTC. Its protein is CASSLEGGGNEQFF.

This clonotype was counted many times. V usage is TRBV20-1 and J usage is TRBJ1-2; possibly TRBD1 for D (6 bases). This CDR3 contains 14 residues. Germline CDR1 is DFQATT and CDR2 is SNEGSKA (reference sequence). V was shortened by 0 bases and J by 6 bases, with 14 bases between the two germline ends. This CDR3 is CSAREGTPYDGYTF. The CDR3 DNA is TGCAGTGCTAGAGAGGGGACACCGTATGATGGCTACACCTTC.

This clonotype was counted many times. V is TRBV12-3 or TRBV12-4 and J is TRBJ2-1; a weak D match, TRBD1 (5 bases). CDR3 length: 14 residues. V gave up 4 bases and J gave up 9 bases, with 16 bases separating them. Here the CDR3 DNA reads TGTGCCAGCAGTTATGACAGTAGGTCCGGTGAGCAGTTCTTC. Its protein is CASSYDSRSGEQFF.

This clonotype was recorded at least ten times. The CDR3 nucleotides read TGTGCCAGCAGTCCGGACAGTTTAGAGGGAGGCTACACCTTC. It encodes CASSPDSLEGGYTF. V gene TRBV28 combines with J gene TRBJ1-2; D is possibly TRBD1 (6 bases). V was pared by 5 bases and J by 8 bases, with 18 bases between. CDR1 and CDR2 from the germline V gene are MDHEN and SYDVKM. There are 14 residues in the CDR3.

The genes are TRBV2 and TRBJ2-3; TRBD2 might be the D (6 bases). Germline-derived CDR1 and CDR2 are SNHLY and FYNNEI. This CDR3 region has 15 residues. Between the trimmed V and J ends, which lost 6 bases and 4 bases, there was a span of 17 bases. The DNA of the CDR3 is TGTGCCAGCAGGGTCCTAGCGTTGAGGCCAGATACGCAGTATTTT. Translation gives CASRVLALRPDTQYF.

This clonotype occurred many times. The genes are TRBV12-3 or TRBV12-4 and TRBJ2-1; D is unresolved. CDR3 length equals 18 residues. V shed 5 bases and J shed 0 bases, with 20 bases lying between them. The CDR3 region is CASSPHPPSWNSYNEQFF. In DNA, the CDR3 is TGTGCCAGCAGTCCTCACCCTCCCAGCTGGAACTCCTACAATGAGCAGTTCTTC.

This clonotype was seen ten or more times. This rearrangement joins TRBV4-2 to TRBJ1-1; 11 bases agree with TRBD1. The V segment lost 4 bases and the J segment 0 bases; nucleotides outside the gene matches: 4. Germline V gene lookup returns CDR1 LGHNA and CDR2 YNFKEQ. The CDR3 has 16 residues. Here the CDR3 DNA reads TGTGCCAGCAGCCGGGGGACAGGGGGGATGAACACTGAAGCTTTCTTT. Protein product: CASSRGTGGMNTEAFF.

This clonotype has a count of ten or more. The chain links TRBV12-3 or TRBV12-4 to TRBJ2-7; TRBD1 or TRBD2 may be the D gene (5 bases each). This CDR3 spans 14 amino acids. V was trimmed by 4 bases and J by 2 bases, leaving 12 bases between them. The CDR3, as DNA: TGTGCCAGCAGTTGGGACGGCGGAACCTACGAGCAGTACTTC. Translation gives CASSWDGGTYEQYF.

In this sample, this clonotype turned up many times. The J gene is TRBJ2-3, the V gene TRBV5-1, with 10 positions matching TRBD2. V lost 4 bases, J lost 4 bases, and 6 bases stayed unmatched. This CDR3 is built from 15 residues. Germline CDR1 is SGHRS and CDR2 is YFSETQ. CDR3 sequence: CASSPPSGSSDTQYF. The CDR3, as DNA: TGCGCCAGCAGCCCCCCTAGCGGGAGTTCAGATACGCAGTATTTT.